The next 7 T cell receptor beta chains were all read from a single sample in a study of blood T cells in healthy people across ages (dated by TCRdb to about 2015). The library relied on 5' RACE. Sequenced using an Illumina HiSeq 2500. The second PCR ran for about 7 to 11 cycles and used a J-beta primer mix along with a sample-barcoded 5' primer. The public reads were run again by TCRdb, first through fastp at Q25 and then through MiXCR, and only productive beta chains were kept. CDR3 protein duplicates are merged, each entry listing the most common genes and DNA. A total of over a million distinct CDR3 sequences appear in this sample, approximately 43% of them only once. The ten most abundant clones make up under 5% of the sample. The specimen was blood. The receptors originated from a woman younger than 35 in good health.

The chain's CDR3 is CASTRQGNPQTAQYF. In DNA form, the CDR3 reads TGTGCCAGCACGAGACAGGGAAACCCTCAGACAGCGCAGTATTTT. V is TRBV2 and J is TRBJ2-3; 7 bases are a match to TRBD1. The CDR3 contains 15 residues. With 7 bases clipped from V and 10 bases from J, the junction kept 17 bases outside the gene matches. From germline, CDR1 is SNHLY and CDR2 FYNNEI.

The chain links TRBV13 to TRBJ1-2; D is undetermined. CDR1 PRHDT and CDR2 FYEKMQ come from the germline V gene (reference sequence). CDR3 length: 15 amino acids. Deletions cut 0 bases from V and 5 bases from J, with 13 bases between. DNA for the CDR3: TGTGCCAGCAGCTTAGGCGGAGCGGCTCAATATGGCTACACCTTC. It specifies CASSLGGAAQYGYTF.

This clonotype was observed a handful of times. This chain links TRBV20-1 with TRBJ2-3, with TRBD2 matching 12 bases. V lost 5 bases and J lost 3; bases outside the gene matches: 6. The length of the CDR3 is 15 residues. Germline V gives CDR1 DFQATT, CDR2 SNEGSKA (reference sequence). The CDR3 is CSAPVGLAGTDTQYF. The CDR3 DNA reads TGCAGTGCTCCCGTCGGACTAGCGGGGACAGATACGCAGTATTTT.

The chain couples TRBV4-1 to TRBJ2-4; TRBD2 agrees at 11 bases. The J call is in doubt because the DNA end fits TRBJ2-5 better. Germline V gene lookup returns CDR1 MGHRA and CDR2 YSYEKL. CDR3 length: 17 amino acids. The DNA of the CDR3 is TGCGCCAGCAGCAGGTTAGCGGGAGGGCCTTCGCAAGAGACCCAGTACTTC. Residues: CASSRLAGGPSQETQYF.

This clonotype appeared a few times. This chain connects TRBV12-3 or TRBV12-4 to TRBJ1-2; a possible D gene is TRBD1 (6 bases). This CDR3 contains 12 residues. V lost 7 bases, J lost 8 bases, and 14 bases lay in between. CDR3: CASTATGGGYTF. The CDR3 coding sequence is TGTGCCAGCACCGCGACCGGGGGCGGCTACACCTTC.

This clonotype has a handful of counts. The chain is built from TRBV24-1 and TRBJ2-5, with D unclear. V lost 4 bases, J lost 2 bases, and 13 bases lay in between. The V gene's germline CDR1 is KGHDR and CDR2 SFDVKD. The CDR3 is 15 amino acids. The CDR3 sequence is CATSDPGRQQETQYF. In DNA, the CDR3 is TGTGCCACCAGTGACCCAGGACGGCAGCAAGAGACCCAGTACTTC.

This chain joins TRBV28 and TRBJ2-7, with D possibly being TRBD1 (5 bases). The germline V gene encodes CDR1 MDHEN and CDR2 SYDVKM. The CDR3 spans 15 residues. V was trimmed by 2 bases and J by 7 bases, leaving 18 bases between them. The CDR3 DNA sequence: TGTGCCAGCAGTTTAAACCCCCCAGGGTTCGGTGAGCAGTACTTC. It translates to CASSLNPPGFGEQYF.